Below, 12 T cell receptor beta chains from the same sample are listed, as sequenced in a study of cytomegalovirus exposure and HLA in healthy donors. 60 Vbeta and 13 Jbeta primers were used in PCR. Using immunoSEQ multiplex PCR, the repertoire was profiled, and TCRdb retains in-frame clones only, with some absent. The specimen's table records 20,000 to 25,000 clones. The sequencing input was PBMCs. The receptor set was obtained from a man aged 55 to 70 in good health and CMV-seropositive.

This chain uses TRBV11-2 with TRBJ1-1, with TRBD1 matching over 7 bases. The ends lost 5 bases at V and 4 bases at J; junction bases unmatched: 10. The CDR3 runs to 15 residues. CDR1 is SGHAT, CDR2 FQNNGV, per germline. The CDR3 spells CASSPGTGAFTEAFF. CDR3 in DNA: TGTGCCAGCAGCCCCGGAACAGGGGCATTCACTGAAGCTTTCTTT.

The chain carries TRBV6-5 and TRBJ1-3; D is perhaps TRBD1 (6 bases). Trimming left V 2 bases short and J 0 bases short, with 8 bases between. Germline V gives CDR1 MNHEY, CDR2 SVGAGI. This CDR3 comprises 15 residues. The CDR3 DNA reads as TGTGCCAGCAGTTACGACAGGAGCTCTGGAAACACCATATATTTT. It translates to CASSYDRSSGNTIYF.

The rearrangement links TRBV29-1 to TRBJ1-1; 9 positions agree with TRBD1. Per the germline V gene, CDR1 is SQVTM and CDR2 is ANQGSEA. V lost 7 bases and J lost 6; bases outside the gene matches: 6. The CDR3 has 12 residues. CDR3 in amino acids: CSGGQGNAEAFF. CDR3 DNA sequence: TGCAGCGGGGGACAGGGAAACGCTGAAGCTTTCTTT.

The CDR3 spells CASSQGGQEDYEQYF. DNA for the CDR3: TGCGCCAGCAGCCAAGGGGGACAGGAGGACTACGAGCAGTACTTC. The chain employs TRBV4-1 and TRBJ2-7; 8 positions match TRBD1. The CDR3 has 15 residues. Looked up from germline, CDR1 is MGHRA and CDR2 is YSYEKL. The J segment lost 3 bases and the V segment lost 1 base, leaving 5 bases of the junction unmatched.

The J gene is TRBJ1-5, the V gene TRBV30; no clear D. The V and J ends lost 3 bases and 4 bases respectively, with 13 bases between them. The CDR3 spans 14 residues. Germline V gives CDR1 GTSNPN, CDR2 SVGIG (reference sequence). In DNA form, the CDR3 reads TGTGCCTGGAGCGACCTGACGGGAAATCAGCCCCAGCATTTT. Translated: CAWSDLTGNQPQHF.

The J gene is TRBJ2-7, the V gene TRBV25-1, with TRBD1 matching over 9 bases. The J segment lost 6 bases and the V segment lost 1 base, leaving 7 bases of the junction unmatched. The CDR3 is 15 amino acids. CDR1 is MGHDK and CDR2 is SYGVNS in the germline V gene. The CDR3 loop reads CASSEFGTGRGEQYF. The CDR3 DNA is TGTGCCAGCAGTGAATTCGGGACAGGGAGGGGCGAGCAGTACTTC.

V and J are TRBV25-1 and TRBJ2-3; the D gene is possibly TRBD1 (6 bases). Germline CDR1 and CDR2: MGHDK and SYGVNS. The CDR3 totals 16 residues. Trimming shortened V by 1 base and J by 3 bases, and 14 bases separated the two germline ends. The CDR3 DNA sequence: TGTGCCAGCAGTGAATGGGGGCAGGGGAAAACAGATACGCAGTATTTT. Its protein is CASSEWGQGKTDTQYF.

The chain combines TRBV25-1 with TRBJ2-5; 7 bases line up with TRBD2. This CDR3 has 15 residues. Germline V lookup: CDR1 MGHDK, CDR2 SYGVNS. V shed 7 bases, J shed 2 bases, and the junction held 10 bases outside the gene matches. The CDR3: CASNGVGRGQETQYF. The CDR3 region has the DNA TGTGCCAGCAATGGGGTAGGGCGGGGGCAAGAGACCCAGTACTTC.

CDR3 sequence reads: CASRDRTVQDTGELFF. CDR3 coding DNA: TGCGCCAGCAGGGATCGGACAGTTCAGGATACCGGGGAGCTGTTTTTT. The J gene is TRBJ2-2, the V gene TRBV10-2; TRBD1 is a possible D gene (6 bases). The CDR3 contains 16 residues. CDR1 is WSHSY and CDR2 is SAAADI in the germline V gene. V was clipped by 6 bases and J by 5 bases, with 19 bases between them.

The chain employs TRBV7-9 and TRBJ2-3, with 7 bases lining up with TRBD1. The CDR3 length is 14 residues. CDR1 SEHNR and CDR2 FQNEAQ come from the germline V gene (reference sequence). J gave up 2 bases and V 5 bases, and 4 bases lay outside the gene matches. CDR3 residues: CASSATGATDTQYF. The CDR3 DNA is TGTGCCAGCAGCGCCACAGGGGCCACAGATACGCAGTATTTT.

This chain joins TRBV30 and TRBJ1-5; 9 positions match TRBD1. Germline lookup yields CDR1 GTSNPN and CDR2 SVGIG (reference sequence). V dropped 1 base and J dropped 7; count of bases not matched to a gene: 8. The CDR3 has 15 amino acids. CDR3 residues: CAWSAGTGWRQPQHF. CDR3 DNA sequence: TGTGCCTGGAGTGCGGGGACAGGGTGGCGGCAGCCCCAGCATTTT.

The CDR3 reads CASSLARGANVLTF. In DNA, the CDR3 is TGCGCCAGCAGCTTGGCCCGTGGGGCCAACGTCCTGACTTTC. The V call is TRBV5-1, the J call TRBJ2-6; D is uncertain. There are 14 residues in the CDR3. V lost 0 bases, J lost 3 bases, and 4 bases lay in between. Per germline, CDR1 SGHRS and CDR2 YFSETQ.